Listed below are T cell receptor beta chains from one sample, sequenced in a study of T-cell memory formation after mild COVID-19. TCRdb re-called the 5' RACE reads with MiXCR, one entry per CDR3 protein. The sample records hundreds of thousands of distinct CDR3 sequences, approximately 29% being singletons. Source material: PBMCs or a T cell subset sorted from them (not recorded which). Receptor source: an adult woman who had mild COVID-19 (a few samples of this study predate the infection). Cell type and time point are not known. Both conserved end residues are part of each CDR3. Fields, in order: D gene, clone size, J gene, V gene, CDR3 DNA, CDR3 protein. A D gene is named only where the DNA matches it firmly. Clone size is stated in some rows and not others, as once, few, many or a class when expanded.

TRBD1 | many | TRBJ2-1 | TRBV7-2 | TGTGCCAGCAGCTTGGGGACAGGCAATGAGCAGTTCTTC | CASSLGTGNEQFF
. | . | TRBJ2-3 | TRBV7-2 | TGTGCCAGCAGCTCACGCAGGGACTTAGGGGATACGCAGTATTTT | CASSSRRDLGDTQYF
TRBD1 | few | TRBJ1-1 | TRBV5-1 | TGCGCCAGCAGCCCCCAGGACAGGGGGGTCGAAGCTTTCTTT | CASSPQDRGVEAFF
. | . | TRBJ2-3 | TRBV4-2 | TGTGCCAGCAGCCAAAGCCTAGATACGCAGTATTTT | CASSQSLDTQYF
TRBD1 | few | TRBJ2-7 | TRBV12-3/TRBV12-4 | TGTGCCAGCAGTTACCGGACAGGGGGTTCCGAGCAGTACTTC | CASSYRTGGSEQYF
. | . | TRBJ2-3 | TRBV4-1 | TGCGCCAGCAGCCAAGCCTACACTCCCGCAGATACGCAGTATTTT | CASSQAYTPADTQYF
. | few | TRBJ2-1 | TRBV19 | TGTGCCAGTAGTAAAGGGGCTAGCATCAATGAGCAGTTCTTC | CASSKGASINEQFF
TRBD1 | few | TRBJ2-7 | TRBV18 | TGTGCCAGCTCACACCTATGGGACAGGGGCGCGGGGGACTACGAGCAGTACTTC | CASSHLWDRGAGDYEQYF
. | . | TRBJ1-2 | TRBV13 | TGTGCCAGCAGCTCCAGTTGGGCGAGGGGAGGAGGCTACACCTTC | CASSSSWARGGGYTF
. | few | TRBJ2-5 | TRBV7-6 | TGTGCCAGCAGCCCAGCGCGAGGGGATTGGGAGACCCAGTACTTC | CASSPARGDWETQYF
TRBD1 | . | TRBJ2-1 | TRBV12-3/TRBV12-4 | TGTGCCAGCAGCGGGACAGGGTTGGGTAATGAGCAGTTCTTC | CASSGTGLGNEQFF
. | . | TRBJ1-1 | TRBV24-1 | TGTGCCACCAGTGATTTGCCCGGGGCTCGCGCTTTCTTT | CATSDLPGARAFF
TRBD2 | few | TRBJ2-5 | TRBV6-5 | TGTGCCAGCAGTTACTCCGGGACTAGCGGGCAAGAGACCCAGTACTTC | CASSYSGTSGQETQYF
. | . | TRBJ2-5 | TRBV7-9 | TGTGCCAGTTCAATTGGGGGCCTTGTAGCGGAGACCCAGTACTTC | CASSIGGLVAETQYF
. | . | TRBJ2-3 | TRBV20-1 | TGCAGTGCAACTGCGTATTATCAGAATACGCAGTATTTT | CSATAYYQNTQYF
. | . | TRBJ2-7 | TRBV15 | TGTGCCACCAGCGGTACGCGGGGGCGCGAGCAGTACTTC | CATSGTRGREQYF
. | . | TRBJ2-1 | TRBV4-1 | TGCGCCAGCAGCCAAGATACGGATGAGCAGTTCTTC | CASSQDTDEQFF